This T cell receptor (beta chain) appears in the sequencing data of a study of blood T cells in healthy people across ages. The CDR3 consists of 16 residues. Study outcomes and limitations: Researchers said unsorted PBMCs prevented a conclusive naive versus antigen-experienced comparison. Per million T cells, TCR beta diversity dropped about linearly as age rose.

A word on this clonotype: Its specificity is not known.

Sample-barcoded 5' priming and a J-beta primer mix drove a second PCR of roughly 6 to 12 cycles. Template switching added a 12-random-nucleotide identifier to every cDNA molecule. From the 5' RACE reads, TCRdb called clonotypes with MiXCR, one entry per CDR3 protein. Of 1.4 million to 1.5 million distinct CDR3 sequences listed, about 43% are singletons. The sequence came from a woman aged 18-29 years in good health. This chain links TRBV21-1 with TRBJ2-1; the D call in the table, TRBD1, was not verified against the DNA. TRBV21-1 is noted as a pseudogene. Sequencing used blood. CDR3: CASSQEGRTEDNEQFF. The DNA for the CDR3 is TGTGCCAGCAGTCAAGAGGGACGGACTGAAGACAATGAGCAGTTCTTC.